These 31 T cell receptor beta chains originate from one sample sequenced in a study of blood T cell repertoires in COVID-19. Measured with immunoSEQ multiplex PCR; TCRdb has only the in-frame clones, and not every one. This table has roughly 170,000 clones, more than 80% appearing once. Sequencing was done on a sample of PBMCs or T cells enriched from blood (not recorded which). These receptors all stem from a middle-aged man who had recovered from COVID-19.

This clone was seen just once. The rearrangement links TRBV27 to TRBJ2-1; the D gene is possibly TRBD1 (5 bases). Looked up from germline, CDR1 is MNHEY and CDR2 is SMNVEV (reference sequence). Trimming removed 7 bases at V and 6 bases at J, with 19 bases between. This CDR3 has 15 residues. The CDR3 nucleotides read TGTGCCAGCACCGTGCGCAGGGAAATGGGCAATGAGCAGTTCTTC. Translating gives CASTVRREMGNEQFF.

The J gene is TRBJ1-5, the V gene TRBV3-1 (or the pseudogene TRBV3-2); TRBD1 agrees at 7 bases. The CDR3 length is 15 residues. Germline values: CDR1 LGHDT, CDR2 YNNKEL (reference sequence). With 0 bases clipped from V and 7 bases from J, the junction kept 6 bases outside the gene matches. Here the CDR3 DNA reads TGTGCCAGCAGCCAAGATATGGCAGGGGGACAGCCCCAGCATTTT. It translates to CASSQDMAGGQPQHF.

This rearrangement joins TRBV4-3 to TRBJ1-4; weak D call: TRBD1 (5 bases). Germline V gene sequence: CDR1 LGHNA, CDR2 YSLEER. This CDR3 has 16 residues. The V gene lost 1 base and the J gene lost 5 bases, with 14 bases spanning the gap. CDR3 sequence: CASSQGFKSGNEKLFF. Here the CDR3 DNA reads TGCGCCAGCAGCCAAGGTTTCAAGTCAGGGAATGAAAAACTGTTTTTT.

The V and J genes are TRBV11-2 and TRBJ1-1; D is ambiguous. The germline V gene has CDR1 SGHAT and CDR2 FQNNGV. The CDR3 loop spans 16 amino acids. The V and J ends lost 0 bases and 0 bases respectively, with 11 bases between them. CDR3: CASSLDVGRLNTEAFF. DNA for the CDR3: TGTGCCAGCAGCTTAGATGTGGGCAGGTTGAACACTGAAGCTTTCTTT.

The chain carries TRBV19 and TRBJ2-7; D not certain. The V end was cut by 10 bases, the J end by 0 bases, with 7 bases between. CDR3 length: 11 residues. CDR1 is LNHDA and CDR2 is SQIVND in the germline V gene (reference sequence). The CDR3 DNA reads TGTGCCACCTCCTCCTCCTACGAGCAGTACTTC. As protein: CATSSSYEQYF.

The rearrangement uses TRBV6-1 and TRBJ2-7, with TRBD1 matching over 9 bases. The CDR3 is 14 amino acids. The germline V gene has CDR1 MNHNS and CDR2 SASEGT. Trimming at V came to 3 bases and at J to 3 bases, leaving 3 bases not matched to a gene. CDR3 amino acids: CASSDRQGVYEQYF. CDR3 nucleotide sequence: TGTGCCAGCAGTGATCGACAGGGGGTCTACGAGCAGTACTTC.

CDR3 region: CASSVGQGVNYGYTF. As DNA, the CDR3 is TGTGCCAGCAGCGTGGGACAGGGGGTCAACTATGGCTACACCTTC. V usage is TRBV5-4 and J usage is TRBJ1-2; the match to TRBD1 covers 11 bases. The germline gives CDR1 SGHNT, CDR2 YYREEE (reference sequence). After removal of 4 bases from V and 2 bases from J, the junction contained 4 bases not matched to a gene. CDR3 length: 15 residues.

This chain joins TRBV7-8 and TRBJ1-5, with a tentative D call TRBD1 (6 bases). The V gene lost 2 bases and the J gene lost 1 base, with 9 bases spanning the gap. CDR1 and CDR2 (germline): SGHVS, FQNEAQ. The CDR3 runs to 15 residues. This CDR3 reads CASSLQGSSNQPQHF. DNA of the CDR3: TGTGCCAGCAGCTTACAGGGGTCAAGCAATCAGCCCCAGCATTTT.

V and J are TRBV2 and TRBJ1-5, with D perhaps TRBD1 (6 bases). Germline V gene lookup returns CDR1 SNHLY and CDR2 FYNNEI. This CDR3 has 16 residues. V lost 7 bases, J lost 0 bases, and 16 bases lay in between. CDR3 DNA sequence: TGTGCCAGCACCGTGACAGGAGGCAATAGCAATCAGCCCCAGCATTTT. It is translated as CASTVTGGNSNQPQHF.

The rearrangement uses TRBV4-3 and TRBJ2-1; 15 bases are a match to TRBD2. CDR1 is LGHNA and CDR2 is YSLEER in the germline V gene. Germline trimming cut 3 bases from V and 7 bases from J; bases unmatched to any gene: 4. This CDR3 has 16 residues. The CDR3: CASSHGLAGGPNEQFF. In DNA form, the CDR3 reads TGCGCCAGCAGCCACGGACTAGCGGGGGGGCCTAATGAGCAGTTCTTC.

The chain carries TRBV2 and TRBJ2-7; D is possibly TRBD1 (5 bases). This CDR3 region has 14 residues. CDR1 and CDR2 (germline): SNHLY, FYNNEI. V gave up 7 bases and J gave up 7 bases, with 20 bases separating them. The DNA for the CDR3 is TGTGCCAGCAACGAACATACACAACAGGTAGAGCAGTACTTC. This codes for CASNEHTQQVEQYF.

This clone was seen repeatedly, ten times or more. The CDR3 protein is CASGGGGVTDTQYF. The CDR3, as DNA: TGTGCCAGCGGAGGGGGCGGGGTTACAGATACGCAGTATTTT. This rearrangement joins TRBV7-2 to TRBJ2-3; D is possibly TRBD1 (7 bases). Germline V gives CDR1 SGHTA, CDR2 FQGNSA. V lost 8 bases and J lost 3, with 15 bases in between. There are 14 residues in the CDR3.

This chain joins TRBV4-1 and TRBJ1-1, with a weak D call TRBD1 (5 bases). Germline V gene lookup returns CDR1 MGHRA and CDR2 YSYEKL. The CDR3 runs to 13 residues. V lost 3 bases and J 5 bases, leaving 10 bases between the germline ends. The CDR3 nucleotides read TGCGCCAGCAGCCAGGGGCAGGGTACTGAAGCTTTCTTT. Its translation is CASSQGQGTEAFF.

This clone is a singleton in its sample. V usage is TRBV7-9 and J usage is TRBJ1-1; no clear D gene. The V and J ends lost 4 bases and 11 bases respectively, with 17 bases between them. Germline assignment: CDR1 SEHNR and CDR2 FQNEAQ (reference sequence). This CDR3 is built from 13 residues. The CDR3 nucleotides are TGTGCCAGCAGCTCTGAGCTCGAGTGGTTCGCTTTCTTT. Amino acids: CASSSELEWFAFF.

The chain couples TRBV6-5 to TRBJ1-6; possible D gene TRBD1, 6 bases. The germline gives CDR1 MNHEY, CDR2 SVGAGI. This CDR3 is 15 amino acids long. Trimming took 4 bases from V and 7 from J, leaving 14 bases between them. The CDR3 spells CASSSIDRRNSPLHF. CDR3 nucleotides: TGTGCCAGCAGTTCCATCGACAGGAGAAATTCACCCCTCCACTTT.

This sequence joins TRBV18 and TRBJ2-5; TRBD1 aligns across 8 bases. Germline V gene sequence: CDR1 KGHSH, CDR2 LQKENI. The CDR3 covers 14 residues. V was clipped by 3 bases and J by 5 bases; unmatched bases: 5. The CDR3 region has the DNA TGTGCCAGCTCACCCTGGACAGGGCGGGAGACCCAGTACTTC. Encoded protein: CASSPWTGRETQYF.

This clone was found a few times. The CDR3 loop is CAWHRGLNYGYTF. The CDR3 nucleotides read TGTGCCTGGCACAGGGGGCTTAACTATGGCTACACCTTC. The chain carries TRBV30 and TRBJ1-2, with 9 bases lining up with TRBD1. This CDR3 has 13 residues. V dropped 5 bases and J dropped 1; count of bases not matched to a gene: 2. Germline loops: CDR1 GTSNPN, CDR2 SVGIG (reference sequence).

The rearrangement joins TRBV9 to TRBJ1-1; TRBD1 matches 7 bases. The CDR3 sequence is 14 residues long. The J segment lost 0 bases and the V segment lost 4 bases, leaving 3 bases of the junction unmatched. Per germline, CDR1 SGDLS and CDR2 YYNGEE. The CDR3 DNA reads TGTGCCAGCAGCCCCGGGACAGTGAACACTGAAGCTTTCTTT. Translated: CASSPGTVNTEAFF.

A note on this clone: One junction end does not reproduce the germline sequence, and a read error may be involved. The V gene is TRBV7-7, the J gene TRBJ2-1; TRBD2 matches at 13 bases. The CDR3 runs to 15 residues. Germline V CDR1 and CDR2: SSHAT, FNYEAQ (reference sequence). The CDR3 sequence: CASSKLAGGLDEQFF. DNA for the CDR3: TGTGCTAGCAGCAAACTAGCGGGGGGGCTCGATGAGCAGTTCTTC.

The V call is TRBV2, the J call TRBJ2-5; 8 bases agree with TRBD2. J was trimmed by 4 bases and V by 6 bases; bases with no gene match: 4. Germline CDR1 and CDR2: SNHLY and FYNNEI. The CDR3 consists of 13 residues. The CDR3 here is CASSRGGRETQYF. CDR3 sequence (DNA): TGTGCCAGCAGCCGGGGGGGTCGAGAGACCCAGTACTTC.

The V gene is TRBV5-4, the J gene TRBJ1-2, with D possibly matching TRBD1 (6 bases). Trimming stripped 0 bases from V and 2 bases from J, with 11 bases between. The CDR3 has 15 amino acids. Germline CDR1 is SGHNT and CDR2 is YYREEE (reference sequence). The CDR3 region has the DNA TGTGCCAGCAGCTTGGACCCCAGGGGAAACTATGGCTACACCTTC. It yields the protein CASSLDPRGNYGYTF.

This chain joins TRBV5-6 and TRBJ2-7, with D possibly matching TRBD2 (5 bases). Germline V CDR1 and CDR2: SGHDT, YYEEEE. The CDR3 runs to 14 residues. Trimming left V 2 bases short and J 0 bases short, with 9 bases between. CDR3 sequence: CASSFGIGSYEQYF. The CDR3 bases are TGTGCCAGCAGCTTCGGGATAGGCTCCTACGAGCAGTACTTC.

The rearrangement joins TRBV5-1 to TRBJ2-2; D is unclear. Germline assignment: CDR1 SGHRS and CDR2 YFSETQ. The CDR3 runs to 13 residues. With 0 bases removed from V and 4 bases from J, the gap between germline ends came to 4 bases. CDR3 protein: CASSLGSTGELFF. CDR3 bases: TGCGCCAGCAGCTTGGGCAGCACCGGGGAGCTGTTTTTT.

This chain joins TRBV4-2 and TRBJ2-5; D is perhaps TRBD2 (6 bases). Deletions cut 0 bases from V and 7 bases from J, with 12 bases between. The CDR3 is 14 amino acids. Germline V gene lookup returns CDR1 LGHNA and CDR2 YNFKEQ. CDR3 residues: CASSQDSGSVTQYF. In DNA, the CDR3 is TGTGCCAGCAGCCAAGATAGCGGCTCGGTGACCCAGTACTTC.

The rearrangement joins TRBV7-2 to TRBJ2-3, with TRBD2 identical over 7 bases. The CDR3 has 14 amino acids. After removal of 3 bases from V and 2 bases from J, the junction contained 2 bases not matched to a gene. The germline V gene encodes CDR1 SGHTA and CDR2 FQGNSA. This chain's CDR3 is CASSFGGYTDTQYF. The CDR3 DNA follows: TGTGCCAGCAGCTTCGGGGGGTACACAGATACGCAGTATTTT.

The J gene is TRBJ1-4, the V gene TRBV6-5; D remains unclear. CDR1 is MNHEY and CDR2 is SVGAGI in the germline V gene. V lost 6 bases, J lost 3 bases, and 11 bases lay in between. The CDR3 is 14 residues long. CDR3 bases: TGTGCCAGCAGCCTATCATTGGCTAATGAAAAACTGTTTTTT. Translated: CASSLSLANEKLFF.

V is TRBV5-4 and J is TRBJ2-1; 9 bases agree with TRBD1. Trimming took 0 bases from V and 7 from J; bases not matched to a gene: 5. Germline V lookup: CDR1 SGHNT, CDR2 YYREEE (reference sequence). The CDR3 spans 15 residues. CDR3 nucleotides: TGTGCCAGCAGCTTGGGGGGACAGGGCAAAAATGAGCAGTTCTTC. The encoded protein is CASSLGGQGKNEQFF.

The chain combines TRBV12-1 with TRBJ1-5; the table's TRBD1 call for D was not verified on the DNA. TRBV12-1 is given as a pseudogene. This CDR3 contains 17 residues. This CDR3 is CASSSPPTGGGNQPQHF. The CDR3 bases are TGTGCCAGCAGCTCCCCACCGACAGGGGGCGGCAATCAGCCCCAGCATTTT.

The CDR3 DNA follows: TGTGCCAGCAGTTTAGGAGTAGGACAGGGGTCCAATGAGCAGTTCTTC. This translates into CASSLGVGQGSNEQFF. This sequence joins TRBV28 and TRBJ2-1; 9 nucleotides line up with TRBD1. The ends lost 2 bases at V and 6 bases at J; junction bases unmatched: 8. The CDR3 is made up of 16 amino acids. CDR1 and CDR2 from the germline V gene are MDHEN and SYDVKM.

The sample holds a few counts of this clone. This sequence joins TRBV19 and TRBJ1-4; possible D gene TRBD1, 6 bases. V was clipped by 3 bases and J by 5 bases, with 13 bases between them. The CDR3 runs 15 residues. The germline CDR1 and CDR2 sequences are LNHDA and SQIVND (reference sequence). The CDR3 DNA follows: TGTGCCAGTAGTATCAGCACAGGGTGGAATGAAAAACTGTTTTTT. Encoded protein: CASSISTGWNEKLFF.

The CDR3 DNA sequence: TGTGCCAGTAGTATAGTTTGGGGGACTTTCTACACCTTC. This encodes CASSIVWGTFYTF. The chain employs TRBV19 and TRBJ1-2; TRBD1 might be the D (5 bases). Deletions cut 1 base from V and 10 bases from J, with 13 bases between. The CDR3 is 13 residues long. Germline loops: CDR1 LNHDA, CDR2 SQIVND (reference sequence). Supplemented by reference TRBV19 and TRBJ1-2, the full variable domain reads DGGITQSPKYLFRKEGQNVTLSCEQNLNHDAMYWYRQDPGQGLRLIYYSQIVNDFQKGDIAEGYSVSREKKESFPLTVTSAQKNPTAFYLCASSIVWGTFYTFGSGTRLTVV.